This T cell receptor beta chain is drawn from a study of cytomegalovirus exposure and HLA in healthy donors. Study outcomes and limitations: Later on, an analysis tied 15,000 to 20,000 TCR beta sequences to HLA alleles at 0.05 false discovery rate. Reports described diagnosis of cytomegalovirus status by the classifier as highly specific and sensitive.

Vbeta (60) and Jbeta (13) primers were used in the PCR. This table comes from immunoSEQ multiplex PCR, and its TCRdb copy is limited to in-frame clones, with some not included. In all, the sample yields fewer than 85,000 clones. On this clone itself: As yet, its antigen is unknown.

The germline CDR1 and CDR2 sequences are PRHDT and FYEKMQ (reference sequence). The CDR3 sequence is 16 residues long. The ends lost 4 bases at V and 3 bases at J; junction bases unmatched: 8. J is TRBJ1-3 and V is TRBV13; 8 positions agree with TRBD1. The clonotype comes from a middle-aged woman in good health and CMV-seropositive. Sequencing was performed on PBMCs. The DNA for the CDR3 is TGTGCCAGCAGCTCACCCAGGGGGCGGTATGGAAACACCATATATTTT. This gives the protein CASSSPRGRYGNTIYF.